This entry lists 30 T cell receptor beta chains sequenced from one sample in a study of molecular identifiers for immune sequencing clone quantification. TCRdb reanalysed the PCR reads using MiXCR and keeps one entry per CDR3 protein. The sample includes around 470,000 distinct CDR3 sequences, about a quarter seen only once; the top ten take around 0.79%. Source material: naive CD8+ T cells from blood, with Jurkat cell RNA spiked in. Noted subset: FACS-sorted CD8+CD4-CCR7+CD45RA+ naive T cells. Receptors were obtained from a human donor in good health. Some libraries in this study had Jurkat cell RNA spiked in.

Ten or more counts support this clonotype. V usage is TRBV19 and J usage is TRBJ1-1; a weak D match, TRBD1 (6 bases). Germline CDR1 is LNHDA and CDR2 is SQIVND (reference sequence). V was trimmed by 7 bases and J by 4 bases, leaving 16 bases between them. The length of the CDR3 is 14 residues. CDR3 protein: CASTRAGAGTEAFF. CDR3 DNA: TGTGCCAGTACCAGAGCGGGGGCCGGCACTGAAGCTTTCTTT. Using reference TRBV19 and TRBJ1-1 for the parts outside the CDR3, the full variable domain is DGGITQSPKYLFRKEGQNVTLSCEQNLNHDAMYWYRQDPGQGLRLIYYSQIVNDFQKGDIAEGYSVSREKKESFPLTVTSAQKNPTAFYLCASTRAGAGTEAFFGQGTRLTVV.

In its sample, this clonotype was seen a few times. This chain joins TRBV11-2 and TRBJ2-5, with 8 positions matching TRBD2. V shed 9 bases and J 4 bases; nucleotides not matched to a gene: 7. The CDR3 extends over 13 amino acids. Germline V lookup: CDR1 SGHAT, CDR2 FQNNGV. CDR3 DNA sequence: TGTGCCAGTCGAGCGGCGGGAGGAGAGACCCAGTACTTC. Protein: CASRAAGGETQYF.

This sequence joins TRBV11-1 and TRBJ1-1; D gene uncertain. Germline lookup yields CDR1 SGHAT and CDR2 FQDESV (reference sequence). This CDR3 contains 14 residues. Trimming cost V 1 base and J 3 bases, with 9 bases left between them. As DNA, the CDR3 is TGTGCCAGCAGCTTAGTTCGCAGCTACACTGAAGCTTTCTTT. Translated, it gives CASSLVRSYTEAFF.

This clonotype was seen a handful of times. The chain links TRBV7-9 to TRBJ1-6; D possibly corresponds to TRBD1 (5 bases). The CDR3 runs to 18 residues. Trimming removed 7 bases from V and 0 bases from J, with 19 bases in between. Germline CDR1 and CDR2: SEHNR and FQNEAQ (reference sequence). In DNA, the CDR3 is TGTGCCAGCACCCAGGGTATCCTCGAAAGCTCCTATAATTCACCCCTCCACTTT. This codes for CASTQGILESSYNSPLHF.

CDR3 region: CSGTPTGLLAKNIQYF. CDR3 DNA: TGCAGTGGCACGCCGACTGGGCTCCTAGCCAAAAACATTCAGTACTTC. The genes are TRBV20-1 and TRBJ2-4; D unresolved. V lost 7 bases, J lost 0 bases, and 19 bases lay in between. The length of the CDR3 is 16 residues. Germline V gene sequence: CDR1 DFQATT, CDR2 SNEGSKA (reference sequence).

This clonotype was found a few times. The rearrangement links TRBV12-3 or TRBV12-4 to TRBJ1-1; no clear D gene. There are 13 residues in the CDR3. Trimming removed 0 bases at V and 5 bases at J, with 7 bases between. CDR3 nucleotides: TGTGCCAGCAGTTTAGCGCGGTTAACTGAAGCTTTCTTT. This encodes CASSLARLTEAFF.

The chain carries TRBV20-1 and TRBJ2-3; 8 bases are a match to TRBD2. After removal of 8 bases from V and 4 bases from J, the junction contained 14 bases not matched to a gene. In germline, CDR1 is DFQATT, CDR2 SNEGSKA (reference sequence). CDR3 length: 15 amino acids. The CDR3, as DNA: TGCAGTCCACCCCCCGGGAGGGGAGAGGCAGATACGCAGTATTTT. Amino acids: CSPPPGRGEADTQYF.

The J gene is TRBJ2-7, the V gene TRBV10-3; unclear D gene. The V end lost 0 bases, the J end lost 5 bases, and 14 bases lay between the germline ends. Germline V lookup: CDR1 ENHRY, CDR2 SYGVKD. The CDR3 extends over 15 amino acids. In DNA, the CDR3 is TGTGCCATCAGTGAGTCGGGCCGGTCAGGCAACGAGCAGTACTTC. Amino acids: CAISESGRSGNEQYF.

This clonotype was seen at least ten times. The chain has TRBV7-2 and TRBJ2-7; 8 bases line up with TRBD1. J was trimmed by 2 bases and V by 3 bases; bases with no gene match: 18. This CDR3 comprises 19 residues. Germline V gene lookup returns CDR1 SGHTA and CDR2 FQGNSA. This chain's CDR3 is CASSFGQGFGLAATYEQYF. CDR3 nucleotides: TGTGCCAGCAGCTTCGGACAGGGCTTTGGTCTGGCGGCCACCTACGAGCAGTACTTC.

This clonotype has just a few counts. The chain carries TRBV21-1 and TRBJ2-7; TRBD1 is taken as the D call from the table, unchecked against the DNA. TRBV21-1 is annotated as a pseudogene. This CDR3 has 16 residues. CDR3 coding DNA: TGTGCCAGCAGCAAAGCGCTCAGGACAGATGCCTACGAGCAGTACTTC. It translates to CASSKALRTDAYEQYF.

This clonotype was seen ten or more times. This sequence joins TRBV9 and TRBJ2-3; 9 bases are shared with TRBD1. The CDR3 has 16 amino acids. V shed 3 bases and J 3 bases; nucleotides not matched to a gene: 8. Germline assignment: CDR1 SGDLS and CDR2 YYNGEE. The CDR3 coding sequence is TGTGCCAGCAGCGACGACCGGGACAGGGTGACAGATACGCAGTATTTT. Translation: CASSDDRDRVTDTQYF.

The chain employs TRBV5-3 and TRBJ1-1; no clear D gene. TRBV5-3 is an ORF; its function is uncertain. The V gene lost 2 bases and the J gene lost 11 bases, with 13 bases spanning the gap. The CDR3 is made up of 12 amino acids. CDR3 sequence (DNA): TGTGCCAGAAGCTTAGTTTGGTTGGAGGCTTTCTTT. This encodes CARSLVWLEAFF.

This sequence joins TRBV4-3 and TRBJ2-6; TRBD1 agrees at 8 bases. The V segment lost 0 bases and the J segment 2 bases; nucleotides outside the gene matches: 9. Germline V lookup: CDR1 LGHNA, CDR2 YSLEER. The CDR3 contains 19 residues. The CDR3 loop is CASSQDRAGGITGANVLTF. CDR3 coding DNA: TGCGCCAGCAGCCAAGATCGGGCAGGGGGCATCACTGGGGCCAACGTCCTGACTTTC.

This clonotype has only a few counts. The chain carries TRBV6-5 and TRBJ1-1; possible D gene TRBD1, 5 bases. Germline V gene data show CDR1 as MNHEY and CDR2 as SVGAGI. The CDR3 contains 17 residues. V was cut by 2 bases and J by 0 bases, with 16 bases left in between. The CDR3 DNA reads as TGTGCCAGCAGTTACGCCCCAGGGAGAGTCATGAACACTGAAGCTTTCTTT. It translates to CASSYAPGRVMNTEAFF.

About this clonotype: A clone one base away is much larger, so this may be a read error. The chain recombines TRBV29-1 with TRBJ2-3; 7 positions match TRBD1. The CDR3 spans 13 residues. From germline, CDR1 is SQVTM and CDR2 ANQGSEA. The ends lost 7 bases at V and 4 bases at J; junction bases unmatched: 8. CDR3 amino acids: CSARDSLSDTQYF. CDR3 sequence (DNA): TGCAGCGCCCGGGACAGCCTCTCAGATACGCAGTATTTT.

This clonotype was seen a handful of times. J is TRBJ2-4 and V is TRBV6-6, with TRBD1 identical over 7 bases. The CDR3 covers 17 residues. CDR1 and CDR2 from the germline V gene are MNHNY and SVGAGI (reference sequence). V lost 2 bases, J lost 6 bases, and 13 bases stayed unmatched. CDR3 sequence reads: CASSYPTGWRLGNIQYF. As DNA, the CDR3 is TGTGCCAGCAGTTACCCGACAGGGTGGAGGTTGGGAAACATTCAGTACTTC.

This clonotype was found a few times. This chain connects TRBV27 to TRBJ2-3, with D unresolved. The CDR3 contains 16 residues. Germline V gene sequence: CDR1 MNHEY, CDR2 SMNVEV (reference sequence). Trimming took 7 bases from V and 0 from J, leaving 17 bases between them. Here the CDR3 DNA reads TGTGCCAGCACCGCCCTATCACCTCGTAGCACAGATACGCAGTATTTT. It yields the protein CASTALSPRSTDTQYF.

The table lists this clonotype with a few counts. This chain connects TRBV28 to TRBJ2-5; D call uncertain. The V and J ends lost 1 base and 3 bases respectively, with 6 bases between them. This CDR3 has 13 amino acids. CDR1 and CDR2 from the germline V gene are MDHEN and SYDVKM. This CDR3 is CASSLFNEETQYF. The DNA of the CDR3 is TGTGCCAGCAGTTTATTTAACGAAGAGACCCAGTACTTC.

This clonotype was observed a few times. The chain uses TRBV28 and TRBJ2-7; D uncertain. Trimming left V 8 bases short and J 0 bases short, with 14 bases between. The CDR3 has 14 residues. The germline CDR1 and CDR2 sequences are MDHEN and SYDVKM. The CDR3 bases are TGTGCCAGCCGGCCGCACCCGAGCTCCTACGAGCAGTACTTC. It codes for CASRPHPSSYEQYF.

Regarding this clonotype: This likely comes from a read error, as the CDR3 has no conserved phenylalanine or tryptophan at its end. V usage is TRBV7-6 and J usage is TRBJ2-7; 15 bases map to TRBD2. Unmatched junction bases numbered 10, after V lost 2 bases and J lost 8 bases. This CDR3 region has 17 residues. Germline-derived CDR1 and CDR2 are SGHVS and FNYEAQ. The CDR3 spells CASSLKGLAGGLAQQYI. The CDR3 DNA sequence: TGTGCCAGCAGCTTAAAAGGACTAGCGGGGGGGCTTGCTCAGCAGTACATC.

This clonotype has only a few counts. The chain combines TRBV28 with TRBJ2-5; D perhaps matches TRBD1 (5 bases). CDR1 and CDR2 (germline): MDHEN, SYDVKM. The CDR3 is made up of 15 amino acids. The V end was cut by 0 bases, the J end by 3 bases, with 11 bases between. In DNA form, the CDR3 reads TGTGCCAGCAGTTTATGGGTAGGGGCTGAAGAGACCCAGTACTTC. Translating it yields CASSLWVGAEETQYF.

The V and J genes are TRBV5-3 and TRBJ2-2; D is ambiguous. TRBV5-3 carries the ORF label, with uncertain function. Trimming left V 9 bases short and J 4 bases short, with 19 bases between. The CDR3 is made up of 15 amino acids. DNA for the CDR3: TGTGCCAACAGTCCCGGGCCTAGAGGCACCGGGGAGCTGTTTTTT. It yields the protein CANSPGPRGTGELFF.

On this clonotype: Being one base from a much bigger clone, this may be a read error. The chain is built from TRBV20-1 and TRBJ2-7; TRBD1 aligns across 7 bases. The CDR3 extends over 13 amino acids. The V gene's germline CDR1 is DFQATT and CDR2 SNEGSKA (reference sequence). CDR3 protein: CSAAGTEFYELYF. The CDR3 nucleotides read TGCAGTGCTGCCGGGACAGAGTTCTACGAGCTGTACTTC.

About this clonotype itself: This may come from a read error, since a much larger clone is one base off. V gene TRBV12-3 or TRBV12-4 combines with J gene TRBJ2-7; no definite D call. The V end lost 4 bases, the J end lost 0 bases, and 7 bases lay between the germline ends. This CDR3 is built from 13 residues. CDR3 coding DNA: TGTGCCAGCAGTTCTCAGGCCTCCTACGAGCAGTACTTC. Its translation is CASSSQASYEQYF.

The V call is TRBV21-1, the J call TRBJ2-5; TRBD1 is taken as the D call from the table, unchecked against the DNA. TRBV21-1 has pseudogene status. This CDR3 comprises 16 residues. The CDR3 bases are TGTGCCAGCAGCCGTAGCGGGGGCCCCCTCCAAGAGACCCAGTACTTC. Translating it yields CASSRSGGPLQETQYF.

This clonotype was observed a handful of times. The V gene is TRBV4-2, the J gene TRBJ1-1; D possibly corresponds to TRBD1 (6 bases). The CDR3 is 15 residues long. Germline assignment: CDR1 LGHNA and CDR2 YNFKEQ. Trimming took off 0 bases at V and 2 bases at J, with 10 bases between the two ends. The CDR3 region is CASSQDGTKNTEAFF. Here the CDR3 DNA reads TGTGCCAGCAGCCAAGATGGGACAAAAAACACTGAAGCTTTCTTT.

As for this clonotype: A much larger clone sits a single nucleotide away, making a read error possible. J is TRBJ2-3 and V is TRBV7-9; D is uncertain. The J call could be wrong; TRBJ1-5 is a better fit for the DNA end. CDR3 length equals 14 residues. CDR1 and CDR2 (germline): SEHNR, FQNEAQ (reference sequence). The CDR3 coding sequence is TGTGCCAGCAGCTCCAAGCGGGCCACAGATACGCAGCATTTT. Protein sequence: CASSSKRATDTQHF.

This clonotype turned up a few times. The chain links TRBV11-2 to TRBJ2-7; maybe TRBD2 (6 bases). This CDR3 is 15 amino acids long. Trimming cost V 0 bases and J 2 bases, with 11 bases left between them. Germline loops: CDR1 SGHAT, CDR2 FQNNGV. The CDR3 DNA follows: TGTGCCAGCAGCTTAGAGGTTAGCGGTACCTACGAGCAGTACTTC. It specifies CASSLEVSGTYEQYF.

V gene TRBV19 combines with J gene TRBJ2-3; 14 positions agree with TRBD2. CDR1 and CDR2 from the germline V gene are LNHDA and SQIVND (reference sequence). This CDR3 spans 19 amino acids. V gave up 2 bases and J gave up 0 bases; unmatched junction bases: 7. CDR3 protein: CASSITGLAGVGSTDTQYF. The DNA of the CDR3 is TGTGCCAGTAGTATAACGGGACTAGCGGGAGTAGGAAGCACAGATACGCAGTATTTT.

This clonotype was recorded many times. The V and J genes are TRBV28 and TRBJ2-7; the match to TRBD1 covers 7 bases. The CDR3 runs 14 residues. Germline V CDR1 and CDR2: MDHEN, SYDVKM. The J segment lost 3 bases and the V segment lost 5 bases, leaving 7 bases of the junction unmatched. Written as DNA, the CDR3 is TGTGCCAGCAGTCCACGGGGACAGAACTACGAGCAGTACTTC. Protein sequence: CASSPRGQNYEQYF.